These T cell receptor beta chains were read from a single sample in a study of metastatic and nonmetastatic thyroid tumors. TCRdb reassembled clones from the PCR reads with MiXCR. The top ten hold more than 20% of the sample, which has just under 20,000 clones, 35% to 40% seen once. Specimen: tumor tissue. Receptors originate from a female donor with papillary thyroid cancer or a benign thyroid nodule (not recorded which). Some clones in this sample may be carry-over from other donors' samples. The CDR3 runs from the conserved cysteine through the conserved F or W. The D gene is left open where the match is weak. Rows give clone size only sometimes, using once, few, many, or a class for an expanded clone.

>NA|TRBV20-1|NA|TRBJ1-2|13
TGCAGTGCTATCGGACAGAGAAACTATGGCTACACCTTC
CSAIGQRNYGYTF
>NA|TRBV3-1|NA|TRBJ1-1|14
TGTGCCAGCAGCCCGGCTACAGGGTATACTGAAGCTTTCTTT
CASSPATGYTEAFF
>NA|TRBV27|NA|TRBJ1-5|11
TGTGCCAGCAGTTTCCCTCAGCCCCAGCATTTT
CASSFPQPQHF
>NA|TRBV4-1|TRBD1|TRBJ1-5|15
TGCGCCAGCAGCCAGGTGACAGGGTCGAATCAGCCCCAGCATTTT
CASSQVTGSNQPQHF
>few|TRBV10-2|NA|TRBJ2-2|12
TGCGCCACCGGGGTGGGGACCGGGGAGCTGTTTTTT
CATGVGTGELFF
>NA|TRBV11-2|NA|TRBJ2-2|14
TGTGCCAGCAGCTTAGCCCGGGCAGCCGGGGAGCTGTTTTTT
CASSLARAAGELFF
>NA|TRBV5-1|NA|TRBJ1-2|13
TGCGCCAGCAGCCCAGACCTTAACTATGGCTACACCTTC
CASSPDLNYGYTF
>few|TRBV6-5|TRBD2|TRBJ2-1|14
TGTGCCAGCAGTGACTCATCGGGAGGGAATGAGCAGTTCTTC
CASSDSSGGNEQFF
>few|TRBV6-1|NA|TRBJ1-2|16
TGTGCCAGCAGTTCCGGGGACCTTATCGCCAAGTATGGCTACACCTTC
CASSSGDLIAKYGYTF
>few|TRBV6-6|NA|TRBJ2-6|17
TGTGCCAGCAGTTACGAGGGTGTGACCTCTGGGGCCAACGTCCTGACTTTC
CASSYEGVTSGANVLTF
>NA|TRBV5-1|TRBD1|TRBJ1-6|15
TGCGCCAGCAGCCGAGACAGGGCCTATAATTCACCCCTCCACTTT
CASSRDRAYNSPLHF
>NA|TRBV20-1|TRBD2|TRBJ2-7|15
TGCAGTGCTACGCCGGGACTAGCGGCGGTATACGAGCAGTACTTC
CSATPGLAAVYEQYF
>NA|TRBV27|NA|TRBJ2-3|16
TGTGCCAGCAGCTGGACAGCCTATGGGTTCACATATACGCAGTATTTT
CASSWTAYGFTYTQYF
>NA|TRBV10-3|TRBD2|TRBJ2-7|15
TGTGCCATCAGTGACCCTAGCGGGGGCTTATACGAGCAGTACTTC
CAISDPSGGLYEQYF
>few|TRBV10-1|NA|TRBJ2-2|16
TGCGCCAGCAGTGAGGGGGGTTCGGGGAACACCGGGGAGCTGTTTTTT
CASSEGGSGNTGELFF
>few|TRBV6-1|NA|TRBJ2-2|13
TGTGCCAGCACCCCAGCGCCCAGGCGGGAGCTGTTTTTT
CASTPAPRRELFF
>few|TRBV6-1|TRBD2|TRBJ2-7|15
TGTGCCAGCAGTGTAGCTAGCGGGATGAGGAACGAGCAGTACTTC
CASSVASGMRNEQYF
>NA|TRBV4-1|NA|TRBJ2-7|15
TGCGCCAGCAGACTGAACGTGGGGCTCGGGGACGAGCAGTACTTC
CASRLNVGLGDEQYF
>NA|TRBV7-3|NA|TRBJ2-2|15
TGTGCCAGCAGCTTAAGTGGGGCGAACACCGGGGAGCTGTTTTTT
CASSLSGANTGELFF
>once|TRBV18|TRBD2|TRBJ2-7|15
TGTGCCAGCTCGCCTGGGACTAGCGGGGCCTACGAGCAGTACTTC
CASSPGTSGAYEQYF
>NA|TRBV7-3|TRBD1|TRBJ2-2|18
TGTGCCAGCAGCCGAAGGGGGCTTGAAAGTAGCTACACCGGGGAGCTGTTTTTT
CASSRRGLESSYTGELFF
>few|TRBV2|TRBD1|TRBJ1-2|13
TGTGCCAGCAGTTACAGGGGGCAGGGCGGCTACACCTTC
CASSYRGQGGYTF
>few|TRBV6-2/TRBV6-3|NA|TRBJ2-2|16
TGTGCCAGCAGTTACTCGGGGCTAGCCTCTGCCGGGGAGCTGTTTTTT
CASSYSGLASAGELFF
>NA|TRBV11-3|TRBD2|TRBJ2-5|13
TGTGCCAGCAAAGCGGGAGATGCGGAGACCCAGTACTTC
CASKAGDAETQYF
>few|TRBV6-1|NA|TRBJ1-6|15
TGTGCCAGCAAGGAAAACTCTCCCAATAATTCACCCCTCCACTTT
CASKENSPNNSPLHF
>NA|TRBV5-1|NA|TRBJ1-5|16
TGCGCCAGCAGCTTGGCCGGACCAGGGAGCAATCAGCCCCAGCATTTT
CASSLAGPGSNQPQHF
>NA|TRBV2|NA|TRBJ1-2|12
TGTGCCAGCAAGCCGGTATCCTATGGCTACACCTTC
CASKPVSYGYTF
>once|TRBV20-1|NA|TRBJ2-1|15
TGCAGTGCTGCCCGGGACATAAATTATTACAATGAGCAGTTCTTC
CSAARDINYYNEQFF
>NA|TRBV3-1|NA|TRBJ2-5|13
TGTGCCAGCAGCCTGGCGGGGCCAGGGGCCCAGTACTTC
CASSLAGPGAQYF
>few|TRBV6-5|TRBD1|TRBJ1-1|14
TGTGCCAGCAGTTACTCGACCCCAGGGGGTGAAGCTTTCTTT
CASSYSTPGGEAFF
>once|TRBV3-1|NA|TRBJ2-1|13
TGTGCCAGCAGCCGACAGACCCCCCGGGAGCAGTTCTTC
CASSRQTPREQFF
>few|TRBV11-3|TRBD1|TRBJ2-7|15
TGTGCCAGCAGCTTAGATCCAGGGGGCGAAGGCGAGCAGTACTTC
CASSLDPGGEGEQYF
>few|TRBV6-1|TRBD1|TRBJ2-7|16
TGTGCCAGCAGTGAAGTCCCCTCGACAGGGATCTACGAGCAGTACTTC
CASSEVPSTGIYEQYF
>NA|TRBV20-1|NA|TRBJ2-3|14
TGCAGTGCTAGAGATCTAAGGCCCACAGATACGCAGTATTTT
CSARDLRPTDTQYF
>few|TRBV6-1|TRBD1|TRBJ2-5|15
TGTGCCAGCAGTCCCGGGACAGGCCCAGGGGAGACCCAGTACTTC
CASSPGTGPGETQYF